The next 21 T cell receptor beta chains were all read from a single sample in a study of CD8 T cells in Susac syndrome. The RNA, 0.5 to 1 ug, was put through reverse transcription using random hexamers. TCRdb reprocessed the immunoSEQ multiplex PCR reads via MiXCR and lists one record per CDR3 protein. The sample includes tens of thousands of distinct CDR3 sequences, 85% to 95% of them seen just once. The sequencing input was CD8+ T cells from PBMCs. Receptors originate from a human donor in good health.

The rearrangement links TRBV5-1 to TRBJ1-5; D call uncertain. Germline V gene sequence: CDR1 SGHRS, CDR2 YFSETQ. Trimming left V 3 bases short and J 6 bases short, with 10 bases between. The CDR3 has 13 residues. The CDR3 here is CASSWRLGQPQHF. The CDR3 DNA reads as TGCGCCAGCAGCTGGCGACTGGGTCAGCCCCAGCATTTT.

The chain joins TRBV5-1 to TRBJ2-3; possibly TRBD2 for D (6 bases). CDR3 size: 17 residues. Trimming shortened V by 5 bases and J by 0 bases, and 19 bases separated the two germline ends. Germline assignment: CDR1 SGHRS and CDR2 YFSETQ. The CDR3: CASSIYGGGTSTDTQYF. The CDR3 DNA follows: TGCGCCAGCAGTATTTACGGGGGAGGCACTAGCACAGATACGCAGTATTTT.

The CDR3 region has the DNA TGTGCCTGGAGTGCCGACGGCCACTACACCTTC. Protein product: CAWSADGHYTF. The genes are TRBV30 and TRBJ1-2; D is undetermined. The CDR3 has 11 residues. V was clipped by 1 base and J by 10 bases, with 10 bases between them. Germline assignment: CDR1 GTSNPN and CDR2 SVGIG (reference sequence). The full variable domain, with the rest looked up from reference TRBV30 and TRBJ1-2, is SQTIHQWPATLVQPVGSPLSLECTVEGTSNPNLYWYRQAAGRGLQLLFYSVGIGQISSEVPQNLSASRPQDRQFILSSKKLLLSDSGFYLCAWSADGHYTFGSGTRLTVV.

The chain links TRBV7-8 to TRBJ2-7; perhaps TRBD2 as D (6 bases). Germline lookup yields CDR1 SGHVS and CDR2 FQNEAQ. The ends were cut back, 4 bases at V and 2 bases at J, with 15 bases in the middle. This CDR3 comprises 15 residues. CDR3 coding DNA: TGTGCCAGCAGCTCCCTCTCTAGCGAGACCTACGAGCAGTACTTC. Translation: CASSSLSSETYEQYF.

This chain links TRBV9 with TRBJ2-6, with D unresolved. Trimming took 4 bases from V and 3 from J, leaving 20 bases between them. This CDR3 has 18 residues. CDR1 and CDR2 (germline): SGDLS, YYNGEE. The CDR3 reads CASSLEVLELGGANVLTF. CDR3 nucleotides: TGTGCCAGCAGCCTGGAAGTATTAGAGCTGGGTGGGGCCAACGTCCTGACTTTC. The variable domain in full, with the rest retrieved from reference TRBV9 and TRBJ2-6, is DSGVTQTPKHLITATGQRVTLRCSPRSGDLSVYWYQQSLDQGLQFLIQYYNGEERAKGNILERFSAQQFPDLHSELNLSSLELGDSALYFCASSLEVLELGGANVLTFGAGSRLTVL.

This chain connects TRBV20-1 to TRBJ2-5, with 9 bases matching TRBD2. This CDR3 region has 15 residues. Trimming took 3 bases from V and 2 from J; bases not matched to a gene: 7. Per germline, CDR1 DFQATT and CDR2 SNEGSKA (reference sequence). The CDR3, as DNA: TGCAGTGCTAGTCTGGTAGCGGGGGTACAAGAGACCCAGTACTTC. Its protein product is CSASLVAGVQETQYF.

The CDR3, as DNA: TGTGCCAGCAGTGGAGGGTTCGCCGGGGAGCTGTTTTTT. Its protein is CASSGGFAGELFF. The V gene is TRBV6-1, the J gene TRBJ2-2, with a possible D match to TRBD2 (5 bases). Between the trimmed V and J ends, which lost 4 bases and 6 bases, there was a span of 9 bases. The CDR3 spans 13 residues. Looked up from germline, CDR1 is MNHNS and CDR2 is SASEGT.

The J gene is TRBJ1-5, the V gene TRBV19; tentatively, D is TRBD1 (5 bases). Germline CDR1 reads LNHDA; CDR2 reads SQIVND (reference sequence). The V gene lost 5 bases and the J gene lost 4 bases, with 18 bases spanning the gap. This CDR3 contains 16 residues. The CDR3 loop is CASSREQGGRNQPQHF. The CDR3 DNA is TGTGCCAGTAGTCGAGAGCAGGGTGGACGAAATCAGCCCCAGCATTTT.

The V and J genes are TRBV5-1 and TRBJ2-2; D possibly corresponds to TRBD1 (6 bases). Trimming stripped 0 bases from V and 0 bases from J, with 21 bases between. Germline values: CDR1 SGHRS, CDR2 YFSETQ. This CDR3 has 20 residues. DNA for the CDR3: TGCGCCAGCAGCTTGGCTCTCCGAGGACAGAGTATCGCGAACACCGGGGAGCTGTTTTTT. It specifies CASSLALRGQSIANTGELFF.

This clonotype was seen just once. J is TRBJ2-7 and V is TRBV20-1; TRBD1 matches at 9 bases. The CDR3 is made up of 13 amino acids. Losses at the gene ends were 7 bases for V and 0 bases for J; bases not matched to a gene: 4. CDR1 and CDR2 (germline): DFQATT, SNEGSKA (reference sequence). CDR3 nucleotide sequence: TGCAGTGTTCCGGGACAGGGCTCCTACGAGCAGTACTTC. This translates into CSVPGQGSYEQYF.

This chain joins TRBV29-1 and TRBJ2-1; 12 nucleotides line up with TRBD2. Losses at the gene ends were 4 bases for V and 8 bases for J; bases not matched to a gene: 6. Germline assignment: CDR1 SQVTM and CDR2 ANQGSEA. This CDR3 has 14 amino acids. DNA of the CDR3: TGCAGCGTTGTGGGACTAGCGGGTAAGGATGAGCAGTTCTTC. This codes for CSVVGLAGKDEQFF.

The chain uses TRBV27 and TRBJ1-2; 9 bases align to TRBD1. The CDR3 contains 14 residues. V shed 7 bases, J shed 2 bases, and the junction held 5 bases outside the gene matches. Germline lookup yields CDR1 MNHEY and CDR2 SMNVEV (reference sequence). The CDR3 is CASNPTGGNYGYTF. As DNA, the CDR3 is TGTGCCAGCAACCCGACAGGGGGGAACTATGGCTACACCTTC.

The V and J genes are TRBV30 and TRBJ2-1, with 9 bases matching TRBD2. From germline, CDR1 is GTSNPN and CDR2 SVGIG (reference sequence). The length of the CDR3 is 18 residues. After removal of 1 base from V and 2 bases from J, the junction contained 12 bases not matched to a gene. This chain's CDR3 is CAWSEGAGGYPPYNEQFF. The CDR3 nucleotides read TGTGCCTGGAGTGAAGGGGCGGGAGGGTACCCCCCCTACAATGAGCAGTTCTTC.

The gene calls are TRBV6-6 and TRBJ2-4; D is possibly TRBD1 or TRBD2 (6 bases each). The germline CDR1 and CDR2 sequences are MNHNY and SVGAGI (reference sequence). The CDR3 sequence is 14 residues long. V was cut by 2 bases and J by 8 bases, with 13 bases left in between. CDR3 in DNA: TGTGCCAGCAGTTACAGGGGGGTGGTTGACATTCAGTACTTC. Amino acids: CASSYRGVVDIQYF.

The chain recombines TRBV20-1 with TRBJ2-7, with TRBD2 matching over 12 bases. The V gene end was trimmed by 1 base and the J gene end by 7 bases; junction bases not matched to a gene: 2. The germline gives CDR1 DFQATT, CDR2 SNEGSKA (reference sequence). This CDR3 contains 13 residues. CDR3 in amino acids: CSARASGRAEQYF. In DNA, the CDR3 is TGCAGTGCTAGAGCTAGCGGGAGGGCAGAGCAGTACTTC.

The chain couples TRBV12-3 or TRBV12-4 to TRBJ1-2; 10 positions match TRBD1. The V gene end was trimmed by 7 bases and the J gene end by 6 bases; junction bases not matched to a gene: 11. The CDR3 runs 15 residues. The CDR3 spells CASTRTTGGLHGYTF. CDR3 sequence (DNA): TGTGCCAGCACTCGAACGACAGGGGGCCTTCATGGCTACACCTTC.

The chain links TRBV25-1 to TRBJ1-4, with D unclear. Looked up from germline, CDR1 is MGHDK and CDR2 is SYGVNS. V was trimmed by 3 bases and J by 7 bases, leaving 6 bases between them. The CDR3 covers 12 residues. The CDR3 reads CASSDPGEKLFF. The DNA for the CDR3 is TGTGCCAGCAGTGACCCAGGTGAAAAACTGTTTTTT.

V gene TRBV19 combines with J gene TRBJ2-2; D unclear. The CDR3 length is 13 residues. V dropped 6 bases and J dropped 6 bases, with 11 bases sitting between them. Germline assignment: CDR1 LNHDA and CDR2 SQIVND (reference sequence). The CDR3 bases are TGTGCCAGTAGGTGGCGTGGGGCCGGGGAGCTGTTTTTT. It encodes CASRWRGAGELFF.

In this sample, this clonotype turned up once. V and J are TRBV20-1 and TRBJ2-7, with D perhaps TRBD2 (5 bases). V was shortened by 3 bases and J by 3 bases, with 9 bases between the two germline ends. The CDR3 totals 12 residues. Germline V lookup: CDR1 DFQATT, CDR2 SNEGSKA (reference sequence). This CDR3 reads CSARTGIYEQYF. The DNA for the CDR3 is TGCAGTGCTAGGACCGGGATCTACGAGCAGTACTTC.

The rearrangement links TRBV2 to TRBJ1-5, with a possible D match to TRBD1 (6 bases). There are 14 residues in the CDR3. The V gene lost 5 bases and the J gene lost 0 bases, with 8 bases spanning the gap. The germline V gene has CDR1 SNHLY and CDR2 FYNNEI. The DNA for the CDR3 is TGTGCCAGCAGTTGGACAGTTAGCAATCAGCCCCAGCATTTT. This translates into CASSWTVSNQPQHF. The variable domain in full, with the rest retrieved from reference TRBV2 and TRBJ1-5, is EPEVTQTPSHQVTQMGQEVILRCVPISNHLYFYWYRQILGQKVEFLVSFYNNEISEKSEIFDDQFSVERPDGSNFTLKIRSTKLEDSAMYFCASSWTVSNQPQHFGDGTRLSIL.

The chain links TRBV9 to TRBJ1-1; D gene unclear. The CDR3 is made up of 11 amino acids. In germline, CDR1 is SGDLS, CDR2 YYNGEE. Trimming pared 3 bases from V and 5 bases from J, leaving 5 bases between. The CDR3 DNA follows: TGTGCCAGCAGCGGCGGTACTGAAGCTTTCTTT. Translated, it gives CASSGGTEAFF.